The 7 T cell receptor beta chains listed next were all sequenced from one sample in a study of cytomegalovirus exposure and HLA in healthy donors. Researchers ran the PCR with 60 Vbeta and 13 Jbeta primers. The repertoire was sequenced with immunoSEQ multiplex PCR; TCRdb's copy has only in-frame clones and lacks some. The sample has about 150,000 clones, around 65% seen once. Source material: PBMCs. These receptors were obtained from a woman aged 55 to 70 in good health and CMV-seronegative.

The chain's CDR3 is CASSLGLAVNTGELFF. The CDR3 bases are TGTGCCAGCAGCTTAGGACTAGCGGTGAACACCGGGGAGCTGTTTTTT. V is TRBV13 and J is TRBJ2-2; 8 bases align to TRBD2. Per the germline V gene, CDR1 is PRHDT and CDR2 is FYEKMQ (reference sequence). The length of the CDR3 is 16 residues. The V gene end was trimmed by 0 bases and the J gene end by 1 base; junction bases not matched to a gene: 1.

This clone occurred a few times. This rearrangement joins TRBV7-2 to TRBJ2-7, with D perhaps matching TRBD1 (7 bases). This CDR3 spans 13 amino acids. Germline V CDR1 and CDR2: SGHTA, FQGNSA. Trimming pared 4 bases from V and 7 bases from J, leaving 14 bases between. DNA of the CDR3: TGTGCCAGCAGCTCCGACAGGGCGGGGGAGCAGTACTTC. Residues: CASSSDRAGEQYF.

The table lists this clone with a few counts. V and J are TRBV5-6 and TRBJ1-2; 11 nucleotides match TRBD1. The trim removed 4 bases at V and 4 bases at J, leaving 6 bases unmatched. The V gene's germline CDR1 is SGHDT and CDR2 YYEEEE. CDR3 size: 15 residues. CDR3 in amino acids: CASSPGQGGTYGYTF. CDR3 DNA: TGTGCCAGCAGCCCGGGACAGGGGGGCACCTATGGCTACACCTTC.

J is TRBJ2-5 and V is TRBV2; 7 bases line up with TRBD2. The ends lost 4 bases at V and 5 bases at J; junction bases unmatched: 10. Germline CDR1 reads SNHLY; CDR2 reads FYNNEI. The CDR3 is 15 residues long. This chain's CDR3 is CASSGLSGGRETQYF. The DNA of the CDR3 is TGTGCCAGCAGTGGCCTTTCGGGGGGACGGGAGACCCAGTACTTC.

The V and J genes are TRBV10-3 and TRBJ2-2; TRBD2 matches 10 bases. The V gene's germline CDR1 is ENHRY and CDR2 SYGVKD. V was pared by 9 bases and J by 7 bases, with 8 bases of the junction left unmatched. This CDR3 contains 14 residues. The DNA for the CDR3 is TGTGCCATAACGAGCGGGGGGGCCTACGGGGAGCTGTTTTTT. Protein sequence: CAITSGGAYGELFF.

The CDR3 here is CSVGGGTDQPQHF. The CDR3 DNA reads as TGCAGCGTTGGGGGGGGGACCGATCAGCCCCAGCATTTT. The V and J genes are TRBV29-1 and TRBJ1-5; a possible D gene is TRBD1 (5 bases). The CDR3 totals 13 residues. Germline V lookup: CDR1 SQVTM, CDR2 ANQGSEA. The germline V and J ends were trimmed by 4 bases and 5 bases, with 12 bases remaining between them.

The V call is TRBV5-5, the J call TRBJ2-6; 8 nucleotides line up with TRBD2. J lost 3 bases, V lost 2 bases, and 4 bases had no gene match. The V gene's germline CDR1 is SGHKS and CDR2 YYEKEE (reference sequence). CDR3 size: 16 residues. The CDR3 bases are TGTGCCAGCAGCTTCGACGGGGGGGTTGGGGCCAACGTCCTGACTTTC. Its translation is CASSFDGGVGANVLTF.